This entry concerns a single T cell receptor beta chain. Germline values: CDR1 LGHDT, CDR2 YNNKEL (reference sequence). With 6 bases removed from V and 0 bases from J, the gap between germline ends came to 15 bases. This CDR3 has 15 amino acids. TCRdb keeps only in-frame clones here, not all; method: immunoSEQ multiplex PCR. Of 55,000 to 90,000 clones in the sample, more than 80% were seen once. The data stem from a study of blood T cell repertoires in COVID-19. Background on the study: COVID-19 samples from acute and convalescent phases originated in the United States, Italy and Spain. In each case, the material was cDNA or gDNA derived from T cells, B-cell-depleted T cells, or PBMCs.

The source material was peripheral blood. This chain connects TRBV3-1 (or the pseudogene TRBV3-2) to TRBJ2-7; maybe TRBD1 (6 bases). The sequence derives from a woman older than 75 with active or convalescent COVID-19. The CDR3 here is CASSRGQLSSYEQYF. Here the CDR3 DNA reads TGTGCCAGCAGTCGAGGACAGCTCAGCTCCTACGAGCAGTACTTC.